The sequence of this TCR beta chain was determined in a study of cytomegalovirus exposure and HLA in healthy donors. Overall study results and limits: High specificity and sensitivity for cytomegalovirus status were reported for the classifier.

Method: immunoSEQ multiplex PCR; TCRdb's copy keeps in-frame clones and lacks some. The sample has about 60,000 clones; 90% to 95% are singletons. In regard to this clone: The target antigen is unknown.

The specimen sequenced was PBMCs. This receptor was identified in a woman aged 18-30 years in good health and CMV-seronegative.

The CDR3 DNA follows: TGTGCCAGCAGTCCTACCAACACGGGAGGGGAAGCTTTCTTT. It yields the protein CASSPTNTGGEAFF. V and J are TRBV27 and TRBJ1-1, with no clear D. The CDR3 extends over 14 amino acids. CDR1 is MNHEY and CDR2 is SMNVEV in the germline V gene (reference sequence). V lost 5 bases to trimming and J lost 8 bases, with 18 bases between them.